The TCR beta chain described here comes from a study of blood T cell repertoires in COVID-19. Study details: Donors in the United States, Italy and Spain gave samples during acute or convalescent COVID-19. Nucleic acid was either cDNA or gDNA, and it came from T cells, B-cell-depleted T cells, or PBMCs.

As processed by the authors: From reference gene primer amplification, estimates of nucleated cell counts were derived. TCRdb's copy holds only in-frame clones and misses some; the assay was immunoSEQ multiplex PCR. That table supplies the V and J calls and clone size; D and trimming were determined from the DNA. Of more than 75,000 clones listed, more than 80% were seen once; the top ten hold less than 3%. Seattle patients were enrolled while actively infected and followed longitudinally. Germline loops: CDR1 MDHEN, CDR2 SYDVKM. V lost 2 bases and J lost 11, with 10 bases in between. The CDR3 contains 12 residues.

The TCR sequence derives from a middle-aged man with COVID-19, enrolled during active disease. The specimen sequenced was peripheral blood. The chain joins TRBV28 to TRBJ1-5; maybe TRBD1 (6 bases). This chain's CDR3 is CASSLRGGTQHF. Here the CDR3 DNA reads TGTGCCAGCAGTTTAAGGGGGGGTACCCAGCATTTT.